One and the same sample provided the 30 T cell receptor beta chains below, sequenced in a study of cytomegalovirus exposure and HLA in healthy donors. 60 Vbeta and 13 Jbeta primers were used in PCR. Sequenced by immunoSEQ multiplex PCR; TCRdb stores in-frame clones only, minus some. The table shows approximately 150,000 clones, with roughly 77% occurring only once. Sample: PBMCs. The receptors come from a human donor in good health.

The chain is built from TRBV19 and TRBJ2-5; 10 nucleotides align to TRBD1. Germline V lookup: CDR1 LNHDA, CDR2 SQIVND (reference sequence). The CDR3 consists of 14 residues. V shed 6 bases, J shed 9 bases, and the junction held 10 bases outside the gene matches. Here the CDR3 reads CASRGTGAAGAQYF. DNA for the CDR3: TGTGCCAGTAGGGGGACAGGGGCTGCGGGGGCCCAGTACTTC.

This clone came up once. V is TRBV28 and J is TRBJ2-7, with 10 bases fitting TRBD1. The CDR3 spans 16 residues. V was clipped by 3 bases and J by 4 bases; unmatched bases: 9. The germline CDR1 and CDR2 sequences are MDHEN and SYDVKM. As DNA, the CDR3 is TGTGCCAGCAGTTTTACCTCGACAGGGGGCTCGTACGAGCAGTACTTC. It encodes CASSFTSTGGSYEQYF.

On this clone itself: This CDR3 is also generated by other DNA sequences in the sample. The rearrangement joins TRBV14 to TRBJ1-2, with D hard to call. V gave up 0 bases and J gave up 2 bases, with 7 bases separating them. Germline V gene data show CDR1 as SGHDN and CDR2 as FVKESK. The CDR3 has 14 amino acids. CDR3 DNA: TGTGCCAGCAGCCAAGATCCAAGCAACTATGGCTACACCTTC. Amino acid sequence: CASSQDPSNYGYTF.

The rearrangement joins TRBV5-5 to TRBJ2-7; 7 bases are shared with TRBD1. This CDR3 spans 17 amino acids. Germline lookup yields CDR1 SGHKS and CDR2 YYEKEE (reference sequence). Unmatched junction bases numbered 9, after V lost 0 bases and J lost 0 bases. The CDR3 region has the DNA TGTGCCAGCAGCTTGGTCCGACAGGGCCCTTTCTCCTACGAGCAGTACTTC. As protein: CASSLVRQGPFSYEQYF.

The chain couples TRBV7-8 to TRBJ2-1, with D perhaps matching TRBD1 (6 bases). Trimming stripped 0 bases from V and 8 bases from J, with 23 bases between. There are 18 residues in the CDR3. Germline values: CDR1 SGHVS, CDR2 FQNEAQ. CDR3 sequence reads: CASSLAIYGWLAGDEQFF. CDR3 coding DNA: TGTGCCAGCAGCTTAGCGATATACGGATGGCTAGCAGGGGATGAGCAGTTCTTC. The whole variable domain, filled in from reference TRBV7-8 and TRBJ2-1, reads GAGVSQSPRYKVAKRGQDVALRCDPISGHVSLFWYQQALGQGPEFLTYFQNEAQLDKSGLPSDRFFAERPEGSVSTLKIQRTQQEDSAVYLCASSLAIYGWLAGDEQFFGPGTRLTVL.

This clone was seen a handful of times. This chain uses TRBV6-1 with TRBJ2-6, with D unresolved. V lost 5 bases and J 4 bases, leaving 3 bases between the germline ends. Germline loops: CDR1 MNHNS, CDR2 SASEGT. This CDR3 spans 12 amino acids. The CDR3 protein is CASSLGANVLTF. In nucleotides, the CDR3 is TGTGCCAGCAGTCTCGGGGCCAACGTCCTGACTTTC.

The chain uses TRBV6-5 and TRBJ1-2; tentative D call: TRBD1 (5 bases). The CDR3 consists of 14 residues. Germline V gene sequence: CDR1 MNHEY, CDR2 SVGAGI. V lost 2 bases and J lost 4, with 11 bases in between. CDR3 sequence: CASSYGASPYGYTF. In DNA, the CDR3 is TGTGCCAGCAGTTACGGGGCTTCACCCTATGGCTACACCTTC.

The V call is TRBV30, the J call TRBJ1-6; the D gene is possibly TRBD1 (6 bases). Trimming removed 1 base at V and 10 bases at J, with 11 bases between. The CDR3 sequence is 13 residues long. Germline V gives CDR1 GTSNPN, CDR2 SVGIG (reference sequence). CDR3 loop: CAWSGTETSPLHF. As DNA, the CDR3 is TGTGCCTGGAGTGGGACAGAGACCTCACCCCTCCACTTT.

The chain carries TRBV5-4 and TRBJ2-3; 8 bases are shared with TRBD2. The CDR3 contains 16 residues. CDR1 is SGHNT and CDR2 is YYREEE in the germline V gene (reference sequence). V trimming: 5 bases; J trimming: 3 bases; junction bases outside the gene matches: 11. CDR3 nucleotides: TGTGCCAGCAGTGGAGGTTTGCGGGGGGTGACAGATACGCAGTATTTT. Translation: CASSGGLRGVTDTQYF. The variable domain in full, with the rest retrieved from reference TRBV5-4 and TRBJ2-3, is ETGVTQSPTHLIKTRGQQVTLRCSSQSGHNTVSWYQQALGQGPQFIFQYYREEENGRGNFPPRFSGLQFPNYSSELNVNALELDDSALYLCASSGGLRGVTDTQYFGPGTRLTVL.

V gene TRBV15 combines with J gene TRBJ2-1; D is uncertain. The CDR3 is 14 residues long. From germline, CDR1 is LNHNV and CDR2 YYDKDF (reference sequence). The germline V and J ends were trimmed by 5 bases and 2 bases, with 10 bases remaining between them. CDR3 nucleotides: TGTGCCACCAGCCGGCGGATGACCTACAATGAGCAGTTCTTC. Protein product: CATSRRMTYNEQFF.

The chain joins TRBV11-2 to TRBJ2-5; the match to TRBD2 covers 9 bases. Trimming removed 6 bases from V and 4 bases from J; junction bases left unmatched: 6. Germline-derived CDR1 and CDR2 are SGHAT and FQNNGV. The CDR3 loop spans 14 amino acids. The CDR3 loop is CASRRLADGETQYF. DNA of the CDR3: TGTGCCAGCAGACGACTAGCGGACGGAGAGACCCAGTACTTC.

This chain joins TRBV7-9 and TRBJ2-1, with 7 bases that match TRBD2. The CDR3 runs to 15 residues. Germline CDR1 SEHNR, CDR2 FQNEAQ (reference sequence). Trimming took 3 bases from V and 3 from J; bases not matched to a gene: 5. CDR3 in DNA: TGTGCCAGCAGCTTTGCCGAGCGGGGCTACAATGAGCAGTTCTTC. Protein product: CASSFAERGYNEQFF.

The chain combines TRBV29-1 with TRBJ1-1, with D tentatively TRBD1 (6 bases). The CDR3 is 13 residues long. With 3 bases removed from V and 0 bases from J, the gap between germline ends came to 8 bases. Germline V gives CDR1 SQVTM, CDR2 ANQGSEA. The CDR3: CSVDQGMNTEAFF. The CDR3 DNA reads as TGCAGCGTTGATCAGGGGATGAACACTGAAGCTTTCTTT.

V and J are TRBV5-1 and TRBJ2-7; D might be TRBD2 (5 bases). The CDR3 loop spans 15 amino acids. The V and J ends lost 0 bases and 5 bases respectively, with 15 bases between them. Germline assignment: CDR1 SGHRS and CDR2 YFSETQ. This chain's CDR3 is CASSLADPGIDEQYF. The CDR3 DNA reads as TGCGCCAGCAGCTTGGCCGACCCGGGGATCGACGAGCAGTACTTC.

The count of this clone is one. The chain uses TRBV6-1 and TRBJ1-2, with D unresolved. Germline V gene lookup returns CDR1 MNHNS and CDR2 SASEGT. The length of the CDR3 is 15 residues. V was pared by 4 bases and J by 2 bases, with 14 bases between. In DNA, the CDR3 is TGTGCCAGCAGTGGATTGGGCATTGGCAACTATGGCTACACCTTC. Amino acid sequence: CASSGLGIGNYGYTF.

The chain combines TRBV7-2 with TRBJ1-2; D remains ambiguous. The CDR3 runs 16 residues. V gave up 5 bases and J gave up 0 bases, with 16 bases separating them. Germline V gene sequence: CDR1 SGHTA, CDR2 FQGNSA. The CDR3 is CASSPHESRANYGYTF. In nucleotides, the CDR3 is TGTGCCAGCAGCCCCCACGAAAGTCGGGCTAACTATGGCTACACCTTC.

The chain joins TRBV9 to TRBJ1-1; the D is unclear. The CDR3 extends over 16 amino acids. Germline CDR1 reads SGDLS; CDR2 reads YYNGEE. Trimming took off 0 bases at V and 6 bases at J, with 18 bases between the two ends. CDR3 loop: CASSVEGGRSGSEAFF. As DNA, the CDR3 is TGTGCCAGCAGCGTAGAAGGTGGCCGATCGGGGTCTGAAGCTTTCTTT.

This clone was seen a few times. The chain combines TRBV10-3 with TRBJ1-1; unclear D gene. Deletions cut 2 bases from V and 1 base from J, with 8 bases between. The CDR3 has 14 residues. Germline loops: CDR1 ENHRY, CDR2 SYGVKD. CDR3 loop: CAISERVKNTEAFF. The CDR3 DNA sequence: TGTGCCATCAGTGAGCGAGTTAAGAACACTGAAGCTTTCTTT.

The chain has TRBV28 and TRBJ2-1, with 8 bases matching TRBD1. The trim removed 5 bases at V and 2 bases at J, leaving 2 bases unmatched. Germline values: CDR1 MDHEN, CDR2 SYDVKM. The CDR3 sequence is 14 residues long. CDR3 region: CASSPQGAYNEQFF. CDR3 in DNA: TGTGCCAGCAGTCCACAGGGGGCCTACAATGAGCAGTTCTTC. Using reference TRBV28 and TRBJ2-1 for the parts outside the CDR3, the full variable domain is DVKVTQSSRYLVKRTGEKVFLECVQDMDHENMFWYRQDPGLGLRLIYFSYDVKMKEKGDIPEGYSVSREKKERFSLILESASTNQTSMYLCASSPQGAYNEQFFGPGTRLTVL.

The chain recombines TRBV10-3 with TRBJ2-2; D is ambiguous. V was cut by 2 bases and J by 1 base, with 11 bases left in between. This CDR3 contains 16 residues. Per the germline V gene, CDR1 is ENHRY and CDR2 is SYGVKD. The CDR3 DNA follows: TGTGCCATCAGTGAGAGACTGATCCTGAACACCGGGGAGCTGTTTTTT. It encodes CAISERLILNTGELFF.

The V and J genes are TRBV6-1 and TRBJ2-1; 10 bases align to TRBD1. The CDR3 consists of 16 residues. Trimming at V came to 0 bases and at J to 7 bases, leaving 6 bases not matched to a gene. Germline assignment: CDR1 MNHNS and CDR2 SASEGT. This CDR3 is CASSEAGTGVGNEQFF. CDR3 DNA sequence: TGTGCCAGCAGTGAAGCTGGGACAGGGGTAGGGAATGAGCAGTTCTTC.

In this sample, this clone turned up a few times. This chain's CDR3 is CASSQDGGGSNTGELFF. CDR3 nucleotide sequence: TGCGCCAGCAGCCAAGATGGTGGGGGGTCGAACACCGGGGAGCTGTTTTTT. The V gene is TRBV4-1, the J gene TRBJ2-2; TRBD2 is a possible D gene (6 bases). The V gene lost 0 bases and the J gene lost 0 bases, with 11 bases spanning the gap. This CDR3 contains 17 residues. The germline CDR1 and CDR2 sequences are MGHRA and YSYEKL.

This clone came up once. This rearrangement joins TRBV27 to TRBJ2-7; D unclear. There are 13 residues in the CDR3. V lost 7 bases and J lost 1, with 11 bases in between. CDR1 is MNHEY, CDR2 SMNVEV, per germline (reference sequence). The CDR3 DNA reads TGTGCCAGCAATCCTACTTTATCCTACGAGCAGTACTTC. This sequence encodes CASNPTLSYEQYF.

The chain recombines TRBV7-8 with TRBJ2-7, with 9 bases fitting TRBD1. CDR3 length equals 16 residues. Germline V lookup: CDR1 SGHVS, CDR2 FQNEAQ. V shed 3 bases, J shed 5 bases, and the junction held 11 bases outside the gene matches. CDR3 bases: TGTGCCAGCAGCTTCACGGACAGGGGTATTGGGCACGAGCAGTACTTC. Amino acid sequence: CASSFTDRGIGHEQYF.

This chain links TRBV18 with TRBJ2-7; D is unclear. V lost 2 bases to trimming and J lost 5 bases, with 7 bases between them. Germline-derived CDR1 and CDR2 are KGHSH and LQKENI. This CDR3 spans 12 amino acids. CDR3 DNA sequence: TGTGCCAGCTCACCAGGTAGCCACGAGCAGTACTTC. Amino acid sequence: CASSPGSHEQYF.

The CDR3 DNA follows: TGTGCCAGCAGCTTAACCAGAGGAAACACCATATATTTT. Translated: CASSLTRGNTIYF. This chain joins TRBV11-2 and TRBJ1-3; D is undetermined. The CDR3 is made up of 13 amino acids. In germline, CDR1 is SGHAT, CDR2 FQNNGV. V lost 2 bases and J 4 bases, leaving 6 bases between the germline ends.

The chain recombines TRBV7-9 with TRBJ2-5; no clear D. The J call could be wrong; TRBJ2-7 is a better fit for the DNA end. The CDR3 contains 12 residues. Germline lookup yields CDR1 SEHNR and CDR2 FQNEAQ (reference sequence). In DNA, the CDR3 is TGTGCCAGCAGCTTAGTTTCGAACGAGCAGTACTTC. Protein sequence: CASSLVSNEQYF.

Written as DNA, the CDR3 is TGTGCCAGCAGTCTCGACGGACAGGGCCACTATGGCTACACCTTC. Translating it yields CASSLDGQGHYGYTF. The chain joins TRBV6-5 to TRBJ1-2; TRBD1 matches at 8 bases. Unmatched junction bases numbered 8, after V lost 5 bases and J lost 3 bases. CDR1 MNHEY and CDR2 SVGAGI come from the germline V gene. The CDR3 has 15 residues.

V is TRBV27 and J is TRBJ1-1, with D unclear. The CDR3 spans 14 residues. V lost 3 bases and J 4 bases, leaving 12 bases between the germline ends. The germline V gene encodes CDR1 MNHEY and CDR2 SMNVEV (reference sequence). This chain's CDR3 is CASSFTGGSTEAFF. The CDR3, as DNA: TGTGCCAGCAGTTTCACGGGCGGGAGCACTGAAGCTTTCTTT.

The CDR3 is CASSMGDRGYEQYF. The CDR3 nucleotides are TGTGCCAGTAGTATGGGAGACAGGGGCTACGAGCAGTACTTC. The chain employs TRBV19 and TRBJ2-7; 8 positions match TRBD1. The CDR3 length is 14 residues. J lost 3 bases, V lost 3 bases, and 4 bases had no gene match. Germline values: CDR1 LNHDA, CDR2 SQIVND (reference sequence).